The TCR beta chain under discussion was sequenced for a study of blood T cells in healthy people across ages. Isolated per sample were at least 7 million PBMCs. The V and J ends lost 6 bases and 5 bases respectively, with 21 bases between them. This CDR3 is 16 amino acids long. CDR1 is MNHNY and CDR2 is SVGAGI in the germline V gene (reference sequence). The use of a sample-barcoded 5' primer and a J-beta primer mix characterized a second PCR of about 7 to 12 cycles. Paired-end reads containing CDR3 totaled no fewer than 3 million for each sample. TCRdb ran MiXCR on the 5' RACE reads and lists one entry per CDR3 protein. The sample has roughly 1,500,000 distinct CDR3 sequences; roughly 40% are singletons.

The sample consisted of blood. This chain links TRBV6-6 with TRBJ2-3, with D maybe TRBD1 (6 bases). The TCR comes from a woman aged 18-29 years in good health. The CDR3 region has the DNA TGTGCCAGCAGCCCTCGACAGGCCTTAACGCAAGATACGCAGTATTTT. Translation: CASSPRQALTQDTQYF.